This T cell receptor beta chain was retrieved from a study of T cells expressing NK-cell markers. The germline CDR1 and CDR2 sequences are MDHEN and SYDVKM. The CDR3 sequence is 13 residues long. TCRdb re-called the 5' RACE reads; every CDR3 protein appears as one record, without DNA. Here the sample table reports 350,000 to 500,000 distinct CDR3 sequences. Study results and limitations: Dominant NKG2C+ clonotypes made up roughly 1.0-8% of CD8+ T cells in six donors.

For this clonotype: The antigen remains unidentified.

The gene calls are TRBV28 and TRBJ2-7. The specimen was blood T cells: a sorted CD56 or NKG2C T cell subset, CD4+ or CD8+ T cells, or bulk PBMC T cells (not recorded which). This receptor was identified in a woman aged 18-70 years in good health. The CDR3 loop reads CASSLYRGYEQYF. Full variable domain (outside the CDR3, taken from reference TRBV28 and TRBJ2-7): DVKVTQSSRYLVKRTGEKVFLECVQDMDHENMFWYRQDPGLGLRLIYFSYDVKMKEKGDIPEGYSVSREKKERFSLILESASTNQTSMYLCASSLYRGYEQYFGPGTRLTVT.